The 22 T cell receptor beta chains below all came from one sample that was sequenced in a study of EBV T-cell therapy then PD-1 blockade in nasopharyngeal carcinoma. Specified treatment: AdE1-LMPpoly-expanded autologous EBV-specific T-cell therapy followed by anti-PD-1 nivolumab. These TCRs' antigens remain unknown. Libraries were prepared by immunoSEQ multiplex PCR; TCRdb keeps only in-frame clonotypes and omits some of them. The sample has 22,000 or so clones, roughly four fifths seen once. The starting material was CD8+ T cells from blood, obtained at day -245 from a patient whose treatment included autologous EBV-specific T cells and nivolumab. These receptors all stem from a man aged 40-50 years with nasopharyngeal carcinoma.

The chain has TRBV25-1 and TRBJ1-4; D gene uncertain. V lost 2 bases to trimming and J lost 0 bases, with 4 bases between them. Germline values: CDR1 MGHDK, CDR2 SYGVNS. There are 14 residues in the CDR3. The chain's CDR3 is CASSETATNEKLFF. The DNA of the CDR3 is TGTGCCAGCAGTGAAACAGCAACTAATGAAAAACTGTTTTTT.

The V and J genes are TRBV9 and TRBJ1-1; tentative D call: TRBD1 (5 bases). The CDR3 is made up of 12 amino acids. CDR1 and CDR2 from the germline V gene are SGDLS and YYNGEE. Trimming took 3 bases from V and 4 from J, leaving 7 bases between them. This CDR3 is CASSEGTTEAFF. In nucleotides, the CDR3 is TGTGCCAGCAGCGAGGGGACCACTGAAGCTTTCTTT.

This clone was counted a few times. The CDR3: CASSLGGADNQPQHF. The DNA for the CDR3 is TGTGCCAGCAGCTTAGGAGGGGCCGACAATCAGCCCCAGCATTTT. The rearrangement uses TRBV7-8 and TRBJ1-5; D possibly corresponds to TRBD1 (5 bases). Germline-derived CDR1 and CDR2 are SGHVS and FQNEAQ. Trimming shortened V by 1 base and J by 3 bases, and 10 bases separated the two germline ends. The CDR3 runs 15 residues.

The chain recombines TRBV5-4 with TRBJ2-7; TRBD2 matches 9 bases. The germline V gene encodes CDR1 SGHNT and CDR2 YYREEE (reference sequence). The CDR3 runs 15 residues. V gave up 0 bases and J gave up 7 bases; unmatched junction bases: 8. CDR3 DNA sequence: TGTGCCAGCAGCTTGGTGGGCGGGGGGGCTGAAGAGCAGTACTTC. Protein sequence: CASSLVGGGAEEQYF.

This rearrangement joins TRBV6-2 or TRBV6-3 to TRBJ1-5; 7 nucleotides match TRBD1. The CDR3 has 17 amino acids. The germline gives CDR1 MNHEY, CDR2 SVGEGT. V dropped 5 bases and J dropped 0; count of bases not matched to a gene: 10. The CDR3 region is CASSTSGTEFSNQPQHF. The CDR3, as DNA: TGTGCCAGCAGTACCTCCGGGACAGAGTTTAGCAATCAGCCCCAGCATTTT.

The gene calls are TRBV7-3 and TRBJ2-1; D is uncertain. Germline CDR1 SGHTA, CDR2 FQGTGA. This CDR3 has 13 amino acids. Trimming shortened V by 5 bases and J by 5 bases, and 10 bases separated the two germline ends. CDR3 loop: CASSDPRNNEQFF. The CDR3 DNA reads TGTGCCAGCAGCGATCCCCGCAACAATGAGCAGTTCTTC.

This chain uses TRBV7-9 with TRBJ1-1; 10 bases agree with TRBD1. V trimming: 4 bases; J trimming: 3 bases; junction bases outside the gene matches: 11. The CDR3 is 17 amino acids. Germline CDR1 SEHNR, CDR2 FQNEAQ (reference sequence). The CDR3 DNA reads TGTGCCAGCAGCTCTTCTAGCTCCGGGACAGGGGACACTGAAGCTTTCTTT. It codes for CASSSSSSGTGDTEAFF.

V usage is TRBV5-8 and J usage is TRBJ2-2; TRBD1 agrees at 7 bases. V lost 5 bases and J lost 5; bases outside the gene matches: 9. The CDR3 totals 15 residues. Germline-derived CDR1 and CDR2 are SGHTS and YDEGEE. The CDR3 loop reads CASSNNRGRTGELFF. The DNA of the CDR3 is TGTGCCAGCAGTAACAACAGGGGCCGGACCGGGGAGCTGTTTTTT.

The gene calls are TRBV7-8 and TRBJ2-1; 8 bases match TRBD2. In germline, CDR1 is SGHVS, CDR2 FQNEAQ. This CDR3 contains 15 residues. With V trimmed by 5 bases and J by 5 bases, 8 bases remained unmatched. CDR3 sequence: CASSLGGGPDNEQFF. The CDR3 DNA follows: TGTGCCAGCAGCCTAGGCGGGGGGCCAGACAATGAGCAGTTCTTC.

The rearrangement links TRBV6-5 to TRBJ1-4, with 9 bases fitting TRBD1. This CDR3 is built from 14 residues. The junction had 8 bases not matched to a gene; V was cut back by 8 bases and J by 7 bases. Germline lookup yields CDR1 MNHEY and CDR2 SVGAGI. CDR3 coding DNA: TGTGCCAGCGGACCCGGGACAGGGAGTGAAAAACTGTTTTTT. Residues: CASGPGTGSEKLFF.

The chain uses TRBV7-3 and TRBJ2-1; 8 nucleotides line up with TRBD2. This CDR3 region has 16 residues. Germline trimming cut 2 bases from V and 5 bases from J; bases unmatched to any gene: 8. Germline V gene sequence: CDR1 SGHTA, CDR2 FQGTGA. CDR3 in amino acids: CASSLRGGGLHNEQFF. The CDR3 DNA reads TGTGCCAGCAGCTTACGGGGGGGCGGCCTCCACAATGAGCAGTTCTTC.

The V gene is TRBV27, the J gene TRBJ1-2, with D perhaps matching TRBD1 (6 bases). CDR3 length equals 14 residues. Trimming removed 2 bases at V and 7 bases at J, with 14 bases between. The germline gives CDR1 MNHEY, CDR2 SMNVEV (reference sequence). The CDR3 loop reads CASSLSQGHIGYTF. DNA for the CDR3: TGTGCCAGCAGTTTAAGTCAGGGGCATATTGGCTACACCTTC.

The rearrangement joins TRBV9 to TRBJ2-2; D not certain. Trimming took 1 base from V and 6 from J, leaving 7 bases between them. The germline gives CDR1 SGDLS, CDR2 YYNGEE. CDR3 length equals 13 residues. The CDR3 DNA sequence: TGTGCCAGCAGCGTAATGCAATCCGGGGAGCTGTTTTTT. It yields the protein CASSVMQSGELFF. The whole variable domain, remainder taken from reference TRBV9 and TRBJ2-2, is DSGVTQTPKHLITATGQRVTLRCSPRSGDLSVYWYQQSLDQGLQFLIQYYNGEERAKGNILERFSAQQFPDLHSELNLSSLELGDSALYFCASSVMQSGELFFGEGSRLTVL.

This clone was seen once. The V and J genes are TRBV9 and TRBJ2-1; D gene ambiguous. V dropped 0 bases and J dropped 8 bases, with 12 bases sitting between them. The CDR3 covers 14 residues. Germline loops: CDR1 SGDLS, CDR2 YYNGEE. Here the CDR3 DNA reads TGTGCCAGCAGCGTAGACCCCAGTGGTTATGAGCAGTTCTTC. Translation gives CASSVDPSGYEQFF.

The V gene is TRBV7-2, the J gene TRBJ1-2; a weak D match, TRBD1 (5 bases). Germline V CDR1 and CDR2: SGHTA, FQGNSA. V was clipped by 3 bases and J by 3 bases, with 14 bases between them. This CDR3 has 15 residues. CDR3 sequence: CASSLDGLRDYGYTF. CDR3 coding DNA: TGTGCCAGCAGCTTGGACGGACTCAGGGACTATGGCTACACCTTC.

This chain uses TRBV6-1 with TRBJ1-1; D remains unclear. The CDR3 contains 14 residues. The V end was cut by 3 bases, the J end by 1 base, with 9 bases between. The V gene's germline CDR1 is MNHNS and CDR2 SASEGT. The CDR3, as DNA: TGTGCCAGCAGTGAGTGGGCCGGGAACACTGAAGCTTTCTTT. It specifies CASSEWAGNTEAFF.

This clone has just one count. V and J are TRBV7-9 and TRBJ2-5, with D possibly matching TRBD1 (5 bases). CDR1 and CDR2 from the germline V gene are SEHNR and FQNEAQ (reference sequence). V gave up 5 bases and J gave up 5 bases, with 15 bases separating them. The CDR3 has 14 amino acids. This chain's CDR3 is CASSRDRLNETQYF. CDR3 in DNA: TGTGCCAGCAGCCGAGACAGACTCAATGAGACCCAGTACTTC.

This clone was detected only a few times. The rearrangement joins TRBV5-1 to TRBJ2-7, with a possible D match to TRBD2 (6 bases). The CDR3 consists of 16 residues. Between the trimmed V and J ends, which lost 0 bases and 0 bases, there was a span of 13 bases. Germline V gene lookup returns CDR1 SGHRS and CDR2 YFSETQ. The CDR3 DNA reads TGCGCCAGCAGCTTGGAGGGCGGGGCAAGCTCCTACGAGCAGTACTTC. Translated: CASSLEGGASSYEQYF. Using reference TRBV5-1 and TRBJ2-7 for the parts outside the CDR3, the full variable domain is KAGVTQTPRYLIKTRGQQVTLSCSPISGHRSVSWYQQTPGQGLQFLFEYFSETQRNKGNFPGRFSGRQFSNSRSEMNVSTLELGDSALYLCASSLEGGASSYEQYFGPGTRLTVT.

CDR3 sequence reads: CASSLRTGDYNEQFF. CDR3 bases: TGTGCCAGCAGCTTAAGGACAGGAGACTACAATGAGCAGTTCTTC. The chain employs TRBV7-7 and TRBJ2-1; 7 bases line up with TRBD1. J gave up 3 bases and V 2 bases, and 4 bases lay outside the gene matches. The CDR3 spans 15 residues. CDR1 is SSHAT and CDR2 is FNYEAQ in the germline V gene (reference sequence).

The chain joins TRBV7-3 to TRBJ2-3; 7 bases are shared with TRBD2. This CDR3 has 17 amino acids. Germline V CDR1 and CDR2: SGHTA, FQGTGA. J lost 1 base, V lost 5 bases, and 12 bases had no gene match. CDR3 DNA sequence: TGTGCCAGCAGCGACCCATCGAGCGGGGTGGGCACAGATACGCAGTATTTT. Protein: CASSDPSSGVGTDTQYF.

The chain combines TRBV29-1 with TRBJ1-4; D is uncertain. This CDR3 comprises 11 residues. The germline V gene has CDR1 SQVTM and CDR2 ANQGSEA. V was trimmed by 8 bases and J by 10 bases, leaving 14 bases between them. CDR3 protein: CSLLKEGKLFF. The CDR3 DNA reads TGCAGCCTACTGAAGGAGGGAAAACTGTTTTTT.

As DNA, the CDR3 is TGTGCCAGCAGTTTGAACGGTCGGCTGTTTTTT. This codes for CASSLNGRLFF. The chain joins TRBV27 to TRBJ1-4; D uncertain. The ends were cut back, 3 bases at V and 14 bases at J, with 10 bases in the middle. The length of the CDR3 is 11 residues. Germline CDR1 reads MNHEY; CDR2 reads SMNVEV (reference sequence).